The clone carrying this T cell receptor beta chain was counted between two and nine times. Antigen unknown. Germline V lookup: CDR1 MDHEN, CDR2 SYDVKM. The CDR3 runs to 13 residues. After removal of 8 bases from V and 15 bases from J, the junction contained 14 bases not matched to a gene. Relapses following autologous stem cell transplantation were seen in all patients, with brentuximab vedotin exposure varying. The sample belongs to a study of PD-1 blockade in classical Hodgkin lymphoma. Study-level information: Patients got intravenous nivolumab 3 mg/kg every 2 weeks. General study results and limits: Reports described newly diagnosed patients as having lower baseline TCR diversity than healthy donors. It was CD4+ TCR diversity, not CD8+, that rose significantly by C4D1. The baseline diversity of complete responders showed similarity to that of newly diagnosed patients.

This table comes from immunoSEQ multiplex PCR, and its TCRdb copy is limited to in-frame clones, with some not included. The sample shows 13,000 or so clones, more than 75% of them seen only once. The chain combines TRBV28 with TRBJ2-1, with 9 positions matching TRBD1. The sequencing here drew on peripheral blood mononuclear cells (PBMCs), taken at baseline. The receptor was isolated from a human donor with classical Hodgkin lymphoma. The CDR3 region is CASAGTGRGKAFF. CDR3 DNA: TGTGCCAGCGCCGGGACAGGGAGGGGCAAGGCGTTCTTC.